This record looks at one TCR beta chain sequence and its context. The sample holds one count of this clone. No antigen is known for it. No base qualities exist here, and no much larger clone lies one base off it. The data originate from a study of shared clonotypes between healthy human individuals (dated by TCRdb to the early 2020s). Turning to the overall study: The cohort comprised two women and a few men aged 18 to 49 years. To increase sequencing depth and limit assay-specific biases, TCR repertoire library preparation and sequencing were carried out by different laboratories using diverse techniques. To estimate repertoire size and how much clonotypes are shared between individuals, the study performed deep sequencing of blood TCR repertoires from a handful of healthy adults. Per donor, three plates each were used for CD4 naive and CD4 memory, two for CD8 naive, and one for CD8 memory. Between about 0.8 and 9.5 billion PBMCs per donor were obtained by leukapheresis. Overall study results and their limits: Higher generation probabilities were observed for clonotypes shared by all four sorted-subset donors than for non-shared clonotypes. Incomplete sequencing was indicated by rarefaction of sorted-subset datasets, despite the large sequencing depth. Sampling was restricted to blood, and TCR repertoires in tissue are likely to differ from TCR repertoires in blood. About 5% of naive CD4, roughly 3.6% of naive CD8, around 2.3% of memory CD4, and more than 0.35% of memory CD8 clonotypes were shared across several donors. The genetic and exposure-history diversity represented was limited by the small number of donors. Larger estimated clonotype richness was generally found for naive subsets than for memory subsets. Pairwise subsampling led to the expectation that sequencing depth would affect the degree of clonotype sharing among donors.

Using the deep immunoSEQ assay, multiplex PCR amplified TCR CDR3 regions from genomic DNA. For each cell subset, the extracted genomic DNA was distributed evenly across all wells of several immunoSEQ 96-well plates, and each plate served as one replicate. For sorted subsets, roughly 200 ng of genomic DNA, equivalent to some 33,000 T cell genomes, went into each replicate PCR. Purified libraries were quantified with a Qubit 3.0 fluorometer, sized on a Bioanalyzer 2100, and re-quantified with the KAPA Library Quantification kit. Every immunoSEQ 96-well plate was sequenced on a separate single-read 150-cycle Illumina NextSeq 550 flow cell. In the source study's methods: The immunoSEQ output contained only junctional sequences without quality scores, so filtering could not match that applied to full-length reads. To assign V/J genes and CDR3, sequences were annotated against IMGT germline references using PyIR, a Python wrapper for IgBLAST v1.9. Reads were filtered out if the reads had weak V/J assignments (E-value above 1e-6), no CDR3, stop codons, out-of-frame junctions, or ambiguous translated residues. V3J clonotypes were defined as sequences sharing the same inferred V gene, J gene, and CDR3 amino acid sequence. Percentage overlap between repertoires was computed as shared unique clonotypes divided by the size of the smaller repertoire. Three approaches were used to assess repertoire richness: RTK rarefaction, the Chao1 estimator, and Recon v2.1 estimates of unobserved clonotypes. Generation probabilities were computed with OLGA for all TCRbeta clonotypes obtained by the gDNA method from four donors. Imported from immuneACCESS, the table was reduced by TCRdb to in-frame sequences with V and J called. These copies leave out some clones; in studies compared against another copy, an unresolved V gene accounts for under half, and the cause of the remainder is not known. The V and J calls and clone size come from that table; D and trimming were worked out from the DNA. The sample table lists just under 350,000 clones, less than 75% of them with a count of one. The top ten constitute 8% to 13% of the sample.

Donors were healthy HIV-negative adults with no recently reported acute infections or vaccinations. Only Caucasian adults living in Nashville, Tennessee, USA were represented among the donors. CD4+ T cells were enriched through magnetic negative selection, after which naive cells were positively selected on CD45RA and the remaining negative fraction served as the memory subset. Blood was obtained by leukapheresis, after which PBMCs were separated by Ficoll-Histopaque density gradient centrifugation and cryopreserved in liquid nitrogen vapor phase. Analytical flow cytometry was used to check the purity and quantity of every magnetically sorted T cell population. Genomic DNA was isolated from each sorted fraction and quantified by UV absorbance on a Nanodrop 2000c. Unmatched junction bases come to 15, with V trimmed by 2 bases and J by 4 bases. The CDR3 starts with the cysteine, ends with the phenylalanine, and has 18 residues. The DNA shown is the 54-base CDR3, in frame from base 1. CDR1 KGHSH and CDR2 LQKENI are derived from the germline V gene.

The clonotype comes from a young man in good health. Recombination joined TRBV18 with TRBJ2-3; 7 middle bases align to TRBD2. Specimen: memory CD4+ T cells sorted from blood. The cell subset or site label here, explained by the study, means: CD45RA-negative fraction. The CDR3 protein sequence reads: CASSPKISTGGVPDTQYF. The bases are TGTGCCAGCTCACCAAAGATAAGTACGGGAGGCGTACCAGATACGCAGTATTTT.